The 27 T cell receptor beta chains below all came from one sample that was sequenced in a study of response to subunit inactivated influenza vaccine. TCRdb re-called the RT-PCR reads with MiXCR, one entry per CDR3 protein. The sample lists about 700,000 distinct CDR3 sequences; 11% to 15% were seen once. Specimen: PBMCs from blood, collected less than 15 days before vaccination. Source of these receptors: a man aged 45 to 65 who received an inactivated influenza vaccine.

A few counts support this clonotype. This chain connects TRBV6-2 or TRBV6-3 to TRBJ1-1, with a tentative D call TRBD1 (5 bases). From germline, CDR1 is MNHEY and CDR2 SVGEGT. The CDR3 spans 14 residues. Trimming shortened V by 0 bases and J by 3 bases, and 8 bases separated the two germline ends. CDR3 sequence: CASSYSAGHTEAFF. The CDR3 bases are TGTGCCAGCAGTTACTCGGCAGGGCACACTGAAGCTTTCTTT.

J is TRBJ2-7 and V is TRBV11-2; D is unresolved. In germline, CDR1 is SGHAT, CDR2 FQNNGV. CDR3 length: 15 residues. Trimming stripped 1 base from V and 2 bases from J, with 12 bases between. The CDR3 reads CASSLGSSVAYEQYF. CDR3 DNA: TGTGCCAGCAGCTTAGGGTCGTCGGTCGCCTACGAGCAGTACTTC.

The chain employs TRBV29-1 and TRBJ2-1, with 9 bases aligning to TRBD1. Germline CDR1 reads SQVTM; CDR2 reads ANQGSEA. Trimming at V came to 7 bases and at J to 8 bases, leaving 9 bases not matched to a gene. The CDR3 runs 13 residues. Here the CDR3 DNA reads TGCAGCGGACGACAGGGGGTCTTTGATGAGCAGTTCTTC. This gives the protein CSGRQGVFDEQFF.

The V and J genes are TRBV6-2 or TRBV6-3 and TRBJ2-5, with D possibly TRBD2 on 5 matching bases. The CDR3 is 17 residues long. Between the trimmed V and J ends, which lost 2 bases and 2 bases, there was a span of 18 bases. Per germline, CDR1 MNHEY and CDR2 SVGEGT. The CDR3 DNA follows: TGTGCCAGCAGTTACCCGGTGGTTCTGGGAGCACAAGAGACCCAGTACTTC. Amino acid sequence: CASSYPVVLGAQETQYF.

The chain couples TRBV28 to TRBJ2-5; no clear D gene. Germline V CDR1 and CDR2: MDHEN, SYDVKM. Trimming took off 3 bases at V and 1 base at J, with 12 bases between the two ends. CDR3 length: 15 residues. CDR3 DNA: TGTGCCAGCAGTTTCCAGTCGGGCGGCCAAGAGACCCAGTACTTC. It yields the protein CASSFQSGGQETQYF.

Comment on this clonotype: A much more abundant neighbour one base away suggests this may be a read error. The rearrangement uses TRBV24-1 and TRBJ2-3; D is possibly TRBD1 (5 bases). The CDR3 loop spans 16 amino acids. Germline CDR1 and CDR2: KGHDR and SFDVKD. The CDR3 nucleotides are TGTGCCACCAGTGACCGGAGACAGAGCAACACATATACGCAGTATTTT. Amino acid sequence: CATSDRRQSNTYTQYF.

The J gene is TRBJ2-4, the V gene TRBV28; TRBD1 matches at 9 bases. The CDR3 covers 14 residues. CDR1 is MDHEN, CDR2 SYDVKM, per germline. The V gene end was trimmed by 5 bases and the J gene end by 5 bases; junction bases not matched to a gene: 4. The CDR3 DNA follows: TGTGCCAGCAGTCACAGGGGGCGCCAAAACATTCAGTACTTC. Its protein product is CASSHRGRQNIQYF.

There are a few counts of this clonotype. The chain's CDR3 is CSALLGNRDTQYF. In DNA form, the CDR3 reads TGCAGTGCTCTCCTGGGGAACCGAGATACGCAGTATTTT. This chain uses TRBV20-1 with TRBJ2-3; D uncertain. V was cut by 5 bases and J by 5 bases, with 14 bases left in between. Germline V CDR1 and CDR2: DFQATT, SNEGSKA (reference sequence). The CDR3 loop spans 13 amino acids.

The J gene is TRBJ2-3, the V gene TRBV2; perhaps TRBD1 as D (6 bases). Germline-derived CDR1 and CDR2 are SNHLY and FYNNEI. The length of the CDR3 is 16 residues. V was cut by 2 bases and J by 2 bases, with 14 bases left in between. The CDR3 coding sequence is TGTGCCAGCAGTGAATTAGAAAGGGGGACCACAGATACGCAGTATTTT. It yields the protein CASSELERGTTDTQYF.

The V and J genes are TRBV12-3 or TRBV12-4 and TRBJ2-3; TRBD1 agrees at 11 bases. The CDR3 contains 16 residues. Losses at the gene ends were 6 bases for V and 5 bases for J; bases not matched to a gene: 10. CDR3 coding DNA: TGTGCCAGCAGCCTTTCTTGGACAGGGGGCAGAGATACGCAGTATTTT. Protein sequence: CASSLSWTGGRDTQYF.

This clonotype was detected a few times. The chain is built from TRBV18 and TRBJ1-6; D uncertain. CDR3 length equals 18 residues. V lost 2 bases to trimming and J lost 5 bases, with 19 bases between them. The germline V gene has CDR1 KGHSH and CDR2 LQKENI. CDR3 loop: CASSPFGTDRMDNSPLHF. In DNA, the CDR3 is TGTGCCAGCTCACCATTTGGAACGGACCGAATGGATAATTCACCCCTCCACTTT.

This chain uses TRBV4-2 with TRBJ1-2, with 8 positions matching TRBD1. The V gene end was trimmed by 3 bases and the J gene end by 4 bases; junction bases not matched to a gene: 4. The CDR3 has 14 residues. In germline, CDR1 is LGHNA, CDR2 YNFKEQ. The chain's CDR3 is CASSQPTGGYGYTF. CDR3 DNA: TGTGCCAGCAGCCAGCCAACAGGGGGCTATGGCTACACCTTC.

The chain couples TRBV20-1 to TRBJ2-5; 8 bases line up with TRBD2. Germline CDR1 and CDR2: DFQATT and SNEGSKA (reference sequence). The CDR3 spans 13 residues. V was clipped by 3 bases and J by 3 bases; unmatched bases: 3. DNA of the CDR3: TGCAGTGCTAGGCCGGGAGGGGAAGAGACCCAGTACTTC. Residues: CSARPGGEETQYF.

This rearrangement joins TRBV12-3 or TRBV12-4 to TRBJ2-7; TRBD1 matches at 9 bases. V was clipped by 7 bases and J by 5 bases; unmatched bases: 6. There are 13 residues in the CDR3. The CDR3 region is CASKRTGGHEQYF. The DNA for the CDR3 is TGTGCCAGCAAACGAACAGGGGGCCACGAGCAGTACTTC.

This chain uses TRBV24-1 with TRBJ2-7; D ambiguous. V was trimmed by 3 bases and J by 5 bases, leaving 7 bases between them. The germline gives CDR1 KGHDR, CDR2 SFDVKD. The CDR3 is 12 residues long. This chain's CDR3 is CATSDGRNEQYF. CDR3 coding DNA: TGTGCCACCAGTGATGGTCGTAACGAGCAGTACTTC.

There are a few counts of this clonotype. J is TRBJ2-7 and V is TRBV7-9; 9 positions match TRBD1. Germline trimming cut 4 bases from V and 6 bases from J; bases unmatched to any gene: 10. The CDR3 spans 15 residues. Per the germline V gene, CDR1 is SEHNR and CDR2 is FQNEAQ (reference sequence). The CDR3 loop reads CASSSPGTGWPEQYF. The CDR3 region has the DNA TGTGCCAGCAGCTCCCCCGGGACAGGGTGGCCCGAGCAGTACTTC.

This clonotype has just a few counts. This chain links TRBV7-9 with TRBJ2-1, with D unclear. Between the trimmed V and J ends, which lost 1 base and 8 bases, there was a span of 6 bases. In germline, CDR1 is SEHNR, CDR2 FQNEAQ (reference sequence). CDR3 length equals 12 residues. This CDR3 is CASSLVQYEQFF. The CDR3 bases are TGTGCCAGCAGCTTAGTCCAATATGAGCAGTTCTTC.

The gene calls are TRBV20-1 and TRBJ2-3; TRBD2 might be the D (6 bases). Trimming stripped 0 bases from V and 6 bases from J, with 13 bases between. From germline, CDR1 is DFQATT and CDR2 SNEGSKA (reference sequence). The CDR3 contains 14 residues. This chain's CDR3 is CSARDRLVGDTQYF. The CDR3 DNA follows: TGCAGTGCTAGAGACAGACTAGTCGGGGATACGCAGTATTTT.

The genes are TRBV21-1 and TRBJ2-1; the table names TRBD2, a call not compared with the DNA. TRBV21-1 is deemed a pseudogene. This CDR3 is built from 19 residues. CDR3 sequence (DNA): TGTGCCAGCAGCATCGGGCAGGCTCTGACTAACGGGAGACGGAATGAGCAGTTCTTC. Translated, it gives CASSIGQALTNGRRNEQFF.

This clonotype has a handful of counts. The gene calls are TRBV3-1 and TRBJ2-5; a weak D match, TRBD1 (5 bases). Germline values: CDR1 LGHDT, CDR2 YNNKEL (reference sequence). This CDR3 is built from 16 residues. Trimming cost V 0 bases and J 1 base, with 12 bases left between them. The CDR3 DNA reads TGTGCCAGCAGCCAAGATCTGCCAAGGGGCCAAGAGACCCAGTACTTC. It yields the protein CASSQDLPRGQETQYF.

CDR3 bases: TGCAGCGCGCGGTGGGAGGGTCCCCCCCCTGTTTGGACCCAGTACTTC. This sequence encodes CSARWEGPPPVWTQYF. The chain carries TRBV29-1 and TRBJ2-5, with 7 nucleotides matching TRBD2. Per the germline V gene, CDR1 is SQVTM and CDR2 is ANQGSEA. V dropped 7 bases and J dropped 7; count of bases not matched to a gene: 21. The CDR3 consists of 16 residues.

This clonotype was seen a few times. V gene TRBV12-3 or TRBV12-4 combines with J gene TRBJ1-2, with TRBD1 matching over 10 bases. The CDR3 contains 15 residues. The J segment lost 3 bases and the V segment lost 7 bases, leaving 8 bases of the junction unmatched. The CDR3 nucleotides are TGTGCCAGCACCCCGTGGGACAGGGGTGACTATGGCTACACCTTC. Protein: CASTPWDRGDYGYTF.

This chain joins TRBV4-3 and TRBJ2-5; TRBD1 matches 9 bases. Germline trimming cut 1 base from V and 5 bases from J; bases unmatched to any gene: 14. This CDR3 is 18 amino acids long. Germline-derived CDR1 and CDR2 are LGHNA and YSLEER. The DNA for the CDR3 is TGCGCCAGCAGCCAAGTCGCTCAGGGACAGGGCAGGGGGGAGACCCAGTACTTC. It specifies CASSQVAQGQGRGETQYF.

This clonotype appeared a few times. This chain connects TRBV28 to TRBJ2-2, with 10 bases lining up with TRBD2. Trimming at V came to 4 bases and at J to 1 base, leaving 15 bases not matched to a gene. The germline V gene has CDR1 MDHEN and CDR2 SYDVKM. The CDR3 totals 20 residues. CDR3 sequence (DNA): TGTGCCAGCAGTTCCCCCATTCTAGCGGGAGAGGAGATGAACACCGGGGAGCTGTTTTTT. Protein product: CASSSPILAGEEMNTGELFF.

The gene calls are TRBV12-3 or TRBV12-4 and TRBJ2-3; D unresolved. V dropped 6 bases and J dropped 4 bases, with 20 bases sitting between them. The length of the CDR3 is 16 residues. CDR3 in amino acids: CASSSVAELGPDTQYF. The CDR3, as DNA: TGTGCCAGCAGCTCCGTGGCGGAGCTTGGGCCAGATACGCAGTATTTT.

The chain recombines TRBV7-3 with TRBJ2-2; 7 positions match TRBD2. With 2 bases clipped from V and 0 bases from J, the junction kept 6 bases outside the gene matches. Germline CDR1 is SGHTA and CDR2 is FQGTGA. This CDR3 has 17 amino acids. The CDR3 bases are TGTGCCAGCAGCTTATTCGGGGCGGGGGCGAACACCGGGGAGCTGTTTTTT. Translation gives CASSLFGAGANTGELFF.

CDR3 region: CASSPRLGGSYEQYF. The CDR3 region has the DNA TGTGCCAGCAGCCCTCGGTTAGGGGGGTCCTACGAGCAGTACTTC. The chain uses TRBV7-9 and TRBJ2-7; D is possibly TRBD1 or TRBD2 (6 bases each). Germline V gene lookup returns CDR1 SEHNR and CDR2 FQNEAQ (reference sequence). V was trimmed by 5 bases and J by 1 base, leaving 15 bases between them. CDR3 length equals 15 residues.